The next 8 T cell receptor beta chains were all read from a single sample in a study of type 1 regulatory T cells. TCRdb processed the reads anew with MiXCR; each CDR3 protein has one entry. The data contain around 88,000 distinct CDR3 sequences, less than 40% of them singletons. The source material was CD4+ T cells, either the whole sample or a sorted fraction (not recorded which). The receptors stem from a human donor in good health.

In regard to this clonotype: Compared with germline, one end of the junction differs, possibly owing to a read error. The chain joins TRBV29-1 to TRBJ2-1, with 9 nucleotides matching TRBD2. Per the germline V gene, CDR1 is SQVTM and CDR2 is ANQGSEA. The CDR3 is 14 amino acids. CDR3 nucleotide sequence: TGCAGCGTTGTATCTAGCGGGGTGTACAATGAGCAGTTCTTT. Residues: CSVVSSGVYNEQFF.

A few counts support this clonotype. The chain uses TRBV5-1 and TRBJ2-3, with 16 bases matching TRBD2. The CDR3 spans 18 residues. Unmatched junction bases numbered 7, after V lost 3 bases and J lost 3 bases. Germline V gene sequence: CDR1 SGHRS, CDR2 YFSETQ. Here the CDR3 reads CASSWGLAGGPVTDTQYF. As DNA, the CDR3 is TGCGCCAGCAGCTGGGGACTAGCGGGAGGGCCAGTGACAGATACGCAGTATTTT.

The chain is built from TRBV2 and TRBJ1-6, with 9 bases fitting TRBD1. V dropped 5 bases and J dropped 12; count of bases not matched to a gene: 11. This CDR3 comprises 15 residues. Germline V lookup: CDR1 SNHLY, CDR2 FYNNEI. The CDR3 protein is CASSISEGQGLPLHF. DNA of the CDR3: TGTGCCAGCAGTATAAGCGAAGGACAGGGGTTACCCCTCCACTTT.

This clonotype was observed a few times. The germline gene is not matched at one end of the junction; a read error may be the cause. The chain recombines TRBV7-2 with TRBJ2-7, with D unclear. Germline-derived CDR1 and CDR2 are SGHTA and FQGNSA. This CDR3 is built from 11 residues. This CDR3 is CASSYAYEQYF. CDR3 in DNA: TGTGCCAGCAGCTATGCCTACGAGCAGTACTTT.

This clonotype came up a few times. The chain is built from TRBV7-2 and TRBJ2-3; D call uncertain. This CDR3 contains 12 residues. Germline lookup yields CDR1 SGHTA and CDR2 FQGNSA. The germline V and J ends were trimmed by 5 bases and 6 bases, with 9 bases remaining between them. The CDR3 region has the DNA TGTGCCAGCAGCGCCTTTGGGGATACGCAGTATTTT. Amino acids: CASSAFGDTQYF.

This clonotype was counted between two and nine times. CDR3 in amino acids: CASRSVLRSSYNSPLHF. The CDR3 nucleotides read TGTGCCAGCAGATCGGTCCTGCGGAGCTCCTATAATTCACCCCTCCACTTT. The rearrangement joins TRBV28 to TRBJ1-6; D is unclear. The V end lost 6 bases, the J end lost 0 bases, and 15 bases lay between the germline ends. CDR3 length: 17 residues. CDR1 and CDR2 (germline): MDHEN, SYDVKM.

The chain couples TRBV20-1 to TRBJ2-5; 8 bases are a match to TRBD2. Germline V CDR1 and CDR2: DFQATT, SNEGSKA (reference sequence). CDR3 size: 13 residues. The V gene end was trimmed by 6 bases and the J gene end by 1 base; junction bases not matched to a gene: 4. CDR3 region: CSAAGTSQETQYF. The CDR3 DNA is TGCAGTGCAGCTGGGACTAGCCAAGAGACCCAGTACTTC.

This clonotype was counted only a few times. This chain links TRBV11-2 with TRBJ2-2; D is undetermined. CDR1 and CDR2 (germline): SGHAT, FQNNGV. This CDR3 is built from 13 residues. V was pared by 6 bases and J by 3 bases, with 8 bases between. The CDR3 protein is CASSGVHTGELFF. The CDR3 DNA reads TGTGCCAGCAGTGGGGTACACACCGGGGAGCTGTTTTTT.